The rows below give T cell receptor beta chains drawn from one sample of a study of immune reconstitution after stem cell transplant in scleroderma. TCRdb called the RT-PCR reads again in MiXCR, with one record for every CDR3 protein. The sample lists under 5,000 distinct CDR3 sequences, 7.5% to 8.5% occurring once. The sample was collected before or after autologous hematopoietic stem cell transplantation (not recorded which). The receptors were sampled from a male donor with systemic sclerosis. CDR3s leave out the opening cysteine and the closing phenylalanine or tryptophan. The order of the fields is V gene, J gene, CDR3 protein.

v_call: TRBV20-1; j_call: TRBJ1-2; cdr3_aa: SAGSLNYGYT
v_call: TRBV7-8; j_call: TRBJ2-7; cdr3_aa: ASSLELVYEQY
v_call: TRBV11-2; j_call: TRBJ2-3; cdr3_aa: ASSLLDGSVDTQY
v_call: TRBV5-1; j_call: TRBJ2-3; cdr3_aa: ASSWGAAVDTDTQY
v_call: TRBV20-1; j_call: TRBJ2-1; cdr3_aa: SAGTGNEQF
v_call: TRBV28; j_call: TRBJ2-7; cdr3_aa: ASSRDRELSYEQY
v_call: TRBV12-3/TRBV12-4; j_call: TRBJ1-1; cdr3_aa: ASSSSNTEAF
v_call: TRBV29-1; j_call: TRBJ1-2; cdr3_aa: SVETGNYGYT
v_call: TRBV29-1; j_call: TRBJ2-1; cdr3_aa: SAVLASDEQF
v_call: TRBV5-4; j_call: TRBJ1-6; cdr3_aa: ASSSIDRDNSPLH
v_call: TRBV7-9; j_call: TRBJ2-7; cdr3_aa: ASSSGFFEQY
v_call: TRBV7-3; j_call: TRBJ2-3; cdr3_aa: ASSLTGPDTQY
v_call: TRBV2; j_call: TRBJ2-1; cdr3_aa: ASRGEAVLTYNEQF
v_call: TRBV24-1; j_call: TRBJ2-3; cdr3_aa: ATSDRRLADTDTQY
v_call: TRBV29-1; j_call: TRBJ1-4; cdr3_aa: SVEGEKLF
v_call: TRBV18; j_call: TRBJ2-5; cdr3_aa: ASSPMGETQY
v_call: TRBV7-2; j_call: TRBJ2-5; cdr3_aa: ASSLGSQETQY